This TCR beta chain was recorded in a study of shared clonotypes between healthy human individuals (dated by TCRdb to the early 2020s). With regard to the full study: Two women and a few men aged 18 to 49 years were included in the cohort. Per donor, leukapheresis produced somewhere between about 0.85 and 10 billion PBMCs. Per donor, three plates each were used for CD4 naive and CD4 memory, two for CD8 naive, and one for CD8 memory. Different laboratories and diverse techniques were used to prepare libraries and sequence TCR repertoires, to increase sequencing depth and limit assay-specific biases. To estimate repertoire size and how much clonotype sharing occurs between individuals, the study deeply sequenced the blood TCR repertoires of five healthy adults.

Turning to this clone: Its antigen is still unknown. No much larger clonotype is one base removed from it; base qualities were not supplied.

The donors were healthy, HIV-negative adults with no recently reported acute infections or vaccinations. Only Caucasian adults living in Nashville, Tennessee, USA were represented among the donors. CD4+ T cells were enriched by magnetic negative selection, after which naive cells were positively selected on CD45RA and the negative fraction was taken as the memory subset. Blood was collected by leukapheresis, and PBMCs were isolated by Ficoll-Histopaque density gradient centrifugation and then cryopreserved in liquid nitrogen vapor phase. Analytical flow cytometry was used to check the purity and quantity of each magnetically sorted T cell population. Genomic DNA was isolated from each sorted fraction and quantified by UV absorbance on a Nanodrop 2000c. The CDR3 numbers 17 residues from cysteine through phenylalanine. This entry keeps only the CDR3 DNA: 51 bases, framed from base 1. Unmatched junction bases come to 12, with V trimmed by 4 bases and J by 4 bases. As encoded in the germline V gene (reference sequence), CDR1 is SEHNR while CDR2 is FQNEAQ.

Paper-wide results and their limitations: Naive subsets generally had larger estimated clonotype richness than memory subsets did. Pairwise subsampling led to the expectation that sequencing depth would affect the degree of clonotype sharing among donors. Incomplete sequencing was indicated by rarefaction of sorted-subset datasets, despite the large sequencing depth. Sampling was limited to blood, and TCR repertoires in tissue likely differ from TCR repertoires in blood. Sharing across several donors was observed for approximately 5% of naive CD4, less than 4% of naive CD8, 2% to 2.5% of memory CD4, and roughly 0.43% of memory CD8 clonotypes. Because the study included a small number of donors, the genetic and exposure-history diversity represented was limited. Compared with non-shared clonotypes, the clonotypes found in all four sorted-subset donors had higher generation probabilities.

TCR CDR3 regions were amplified from genomic DNA by multiplex PCR using the deep immunoSEQ assay. Genomic DNA extracted from each cell subset was distributed evenly over all wells of several immunoSEQ 96-well plates, and each plate served as one replicate. For sorted subsets, around 200 ng genomic DNA, equal to some 30,000 T cell genomes, was loaded into each replicate PCR. Purified libraries were measured with a Qubit 3.0 fluorometer, size-checked on a Bioanalyzer 2100, and measured again with the KAPA Library Quantification kit. Every immunoSEQ 96-well plate was sequenced on a dedicated single-read 150-cycle Illumina NextSeq 550 flow cell. Regarding the original processing steps: Because only junctional sequences without quality scores were contained in the immunoSEQ output, filtering matching that applied to full-length reads could not be performed. To assign V/J genes and CDR3, sequences were annotated against IMGT germline references using PyIR, a Python wrapper for IgBLAST v1.9. Reads were removed for weak V/J assignments (E-value above 1e-6), missing CDR3, stop codons, out-of-frame junctions, or ambiguous translated residues. A V3J clonotype was defined by an identical inferred V gene, J gene, and CDR3 amino acid sequence. The percentage overlap between two repertoires was calculated by dividing the number of shared unique clonotypes by the size of the smaller repertoire. Richness of each repertoire was evaluated using RTK rarefaction, the Chao1 estimator, and Recon v2.1 estimates of unobserved clonotypes. OLGA was used to compute generation probabilities for all TCRbeta clonotypes that the gDNA method yielded from a handful of donors. Here the immuneACCESS table is served through TCRdb, limited to in-frame sequences with V and J called. Missing clones are a known gap in these copies; in checked studies unresolved V genes cover under half, and the rest lacks a known reason. The D gene and trimming were derived from the DNA, and the V and J assignments and clone size from that table. Recorded for this sample are millions of clones; 85% to 95% of them occurred a single time. The leading ten clones occupy roughly 0.13% of the sample.

The sequence links TRBV7-9 to TRBJ2-2; 7 central bases correspond to TRBD1. The clonotype comes from a man aged 18-30 years in good health. The specimen was naive CD4+ T cells sorted from blood. The cell subset or site label, read with the paper, signifies: CD45RA+ positively selected. The CDR3 in this case is CASSSSRDRDLTGELFF. The DNA sequence follows: TGTGCCAGCAGCTCCTCACGAGACAGGGACCTCACCGGGGAGCTGTTTTTT.